This T cell receptor beta chain was retrieved from a study of cytomegalovirus exposure and HLA in healthy donors. A remark on this clone: What it binds is unknown.

The CDR3 has 15 residues. Germline V CDR1 and CDR2: SGHRS, YFSETQ. Trimming left V 0 bases short and J 4 bases short, with 13 bases between. Study findings and constraints: The study recorded about 150 TCR beta chains that were cytomegalovirus-associated.

TCRdb keeps only in-frame clones here, not all; method: immunoSEQ multiplex PCR. The repertoire has 170,000 or so clones, 84% of them found once; the top ten carry 2.5% to 3%. The receptor's source is a woman aged 18 to 35 in good health and CMV-seropositive. Material: PBMCs. The V and J genes are TRBV5-1 and TRBJ1-2; D may be TRBD1 (5 bases). CDR3 sequence: CASSLVAGFTYGYTF. CDR3 nucleotide sequence: TGCGCCAGCAGCTTGGTGGCAGGGTTCACCTATGGCTACACCTTC.